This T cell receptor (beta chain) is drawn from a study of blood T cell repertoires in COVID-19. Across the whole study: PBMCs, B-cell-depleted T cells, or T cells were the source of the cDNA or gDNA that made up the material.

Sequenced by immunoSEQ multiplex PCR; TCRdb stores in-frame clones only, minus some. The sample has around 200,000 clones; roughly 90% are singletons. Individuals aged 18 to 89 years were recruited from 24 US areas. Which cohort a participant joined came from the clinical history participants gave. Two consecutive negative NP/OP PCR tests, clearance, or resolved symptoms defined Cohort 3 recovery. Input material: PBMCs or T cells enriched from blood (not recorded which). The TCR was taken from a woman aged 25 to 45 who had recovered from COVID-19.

The DNA for the CDR3 is TGCGCCAGCAGCTCGGGACAGGGGATCTACGGCTACACCTTC. Translation: CASSSGQGIYGYTF. The gene calls are TRBV5-1 and TRBJ1-2; 10 bases are a match to TRBD1. This CDR3 is 14 amino acids long. V lost 3 bases, J lost 8 bases, and 7 bases stayed unmatched. Germline CDR1 is SGHRS and CDR2 is YFSETQ.